The 6 T cell receptor beta chains below were found in one sample sequenced in a study. Adaptor-ligated barcode primers were used to amplify TRBV12-4/TRBJ1-2 clonotypes. TCRdb processed the multiplex PCR reads anew with MiXCR; each CDR3 protein has one entry. In the table there are under 600 distinct CDR3 sequences, about 25% of which are singletons. Material: memory CD4+ T cells sorted from blood. Described subset: memory CD4+ T cells, CD4+CD45RO+CD25-. The receptors were sampled from a female donor with breast cancer.

This clonotype is judged large. The CDR3 loop is CASSPQAYYGYTF. The CDR3 coding sequence is TGTGCCAGCAGTCCACAGGCCTACTATGGCTACACCTTC. This rearrangement joins TRBV12-3 or TRBV12-4 to TRBJ1-2; the D gene is possibly TRBD1 (5 bases). CDR3 size: 13 residues. Trimming stripped 5 bases from V and 3 bases from J, with 10 bases between.

By share, this clonotype ranks as large. The chain employs TRBV12-3 or TRBV12-4 and TRBJ1-2; D ambiguous. The CDR3 runs to 12 residues. Trimming shortened V by 6 bases and J by 4 bases, and 9 bases separated the two germline ends. The CDR3: CASRADPYGYTF. The CDR3 DNA is TGTGCCAGCAGAGCAGACCCCTATGGCTACACCTTC.

This clonotype is classed as large (0.1 to 1%). V gene TRBV12-3 or TRBV12-4 combines with J gene TRBJ1-2, with D hard to call. The V and J ends lost 7 bases and 3 bases respectively, with 21 bases between them. CDR3 length equals 16 residues. The CDR3 loop reads CASTKAPGKGHYGYTF. The DNA of the CDR3 is TGTGCCAGCACCAAAGCCCCGGGAAAGGGTCACTATGGCTACACCTTC.

This clonotype rates as large (0.1 to 1%). This chain links TRBV12-3 or TRBV12-4 with TRBJ1-2; the D is unclear. V lost 10 bases and J 8 bases, leaving 20 bases between the germline ends. The CDR3 consists of 13 residues. CDR3 in DNA: TGTGCCACGACCGAGCCCCAAACTTGGGGCTACACCTTC. Its protein is CATTEPQTWGYTF.

This clonotype is large. The chain couples TRBV12-3 or TRBV12-4 to TRBJ1-2; D not certain. V lost 2 bases, J lost 0 bases, and 7 bases lay in between. The CDR3 totals 14 residues. The CDR3 spells CASSLSLPNYGYTF. The CDR3 nucleotides are TGTGCCAGCAGTTTAAGTCTACCTAACTATGGCTACACCTTC.

The CDR3 bases are TGTGCCAGCAGTTTATATGGGTCTGGCTACACCTTC. Its translation is CASSLYGSGYTF. The gene calls are TRBV12-3 or TRBV12-4 and TRBJ1-2, with D uncertain. Between the trimmed V and J ends, which lost 2 bases and 7 bases, there was a span of 8 bases. The CDR3 has 12 amino acids.